The sample holds one count of the clone carrying this T cell receptor beta chain. Its antigen is still unknown. These data are taken from a study of blood T cells in healthy people across ages. Whole-study context: Researchers report that template switching captured about one barcoded beta molecule per two T cells. Study results and caveats: Whereas aged donors had fewer naive CD4+ cells, long-lived donors had more of them and higher diversity. From one million sequenced T cells, diversity estimates were lower bounds.

Per the germline V gene, CDR1 is MGHDK and CDR2 is SYGVNS. The CDR3 length is 12 residues. Trimming removed 7 bases at V and 13 bases at J, with 17 bases between. Sample-barcoded 5' priming and a J-beta primer mix drove a second PCR of roughly 7 to 11 cycles. The template-switch adaptor was a 5' adaptor with 12 random nucleotides. It tagged each cDNA molecule. TCRdb independently ran MiXCR on the 5' RACE reads; one entry per CDR3 protein. The table has some 860,000 distinct CDR3 sequences, roughly 50% seen once. V and J are TRBV25-1 and TRBJ2-1; D is undetermined. The sample was blood. The receptor was derived from a man aged 40-49 years in good health. The CDR3 DNA sequence: TGTGCCAGCAATCGGATAGAAGAGACCCAGTTCTTC. It codes for CASNRIEETQFF. Full variable domain (outside the CDR3, taken from reference TRBV25-1 and TRBJ2-1): EADIYQTPRYLVIGTGKKITLECSQTMGHDKMYWYQQDPGMELHLIHYSYGVNSTEKGDLSSESTVSRIRTEHFPLTLESARPSHTSQYLCASNRIEETQFFGPGTRLTVL.